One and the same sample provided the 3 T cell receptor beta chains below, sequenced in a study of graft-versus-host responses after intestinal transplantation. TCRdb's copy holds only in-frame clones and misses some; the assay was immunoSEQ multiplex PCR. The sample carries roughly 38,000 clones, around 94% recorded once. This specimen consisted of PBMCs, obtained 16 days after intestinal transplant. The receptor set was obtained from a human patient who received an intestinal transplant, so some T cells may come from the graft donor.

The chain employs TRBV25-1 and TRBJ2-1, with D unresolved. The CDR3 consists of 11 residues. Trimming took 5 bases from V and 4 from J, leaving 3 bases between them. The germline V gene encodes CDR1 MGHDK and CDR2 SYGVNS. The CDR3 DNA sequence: TGTGCCAGCAGTATTTACAATGAGCAGTTCTTC. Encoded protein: CASSIYNEQFF.

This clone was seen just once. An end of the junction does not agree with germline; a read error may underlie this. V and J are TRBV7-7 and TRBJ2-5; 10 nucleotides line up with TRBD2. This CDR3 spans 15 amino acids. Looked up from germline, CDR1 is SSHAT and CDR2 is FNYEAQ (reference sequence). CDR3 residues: CASSVGTSAQETQYF. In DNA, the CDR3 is TGTGCTAGCAGCGTCGGGACTAGCGCACAAGAGACCCAGTACTTC.

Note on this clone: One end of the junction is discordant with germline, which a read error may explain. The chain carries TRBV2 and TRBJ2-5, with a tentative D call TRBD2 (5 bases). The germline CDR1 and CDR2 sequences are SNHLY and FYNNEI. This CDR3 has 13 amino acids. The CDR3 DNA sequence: TGTGCCAGCAGTGATTTGCCCCGGGATCCCGGGAACTTC. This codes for CASSDLPRDPGNF.